Listed below are T cell receptor beta chains from one sample, sequenced in a study of blood T cell repertoires in COVID-19. Some clones are missing from TCRdb's copy, which holds only in-frame ones; the method was immunoSEQ multiplex PCR. The table records roughly 150,000 clones, more than 60% of them present only once. The sequenced sample consisted of peripheral blood. The receptors were gathered from a man between 60 and 75 years old with acute or convalescent COVID-19. CDR3s leave out the opening cysteine and the closing phenylalanine or tryptophan. The order of the fields is V gene, J gene, CDR3 protein.

V: TRBV2
J: TRBJ2-2
CDR3: ASSEGQGATGELF

V: TRBV30
J: TRBJ1-1
CDR3: AWRALSNRGNTEAF

V: TRBV2
J: TRBJ2-5
CDR3: ASSSGSFQETQY

V: TRBV3-1/TRBV3-2
J: TRBJ2-1
CDR3: ASSQDWGGGEYNEQF

V: TRBV2
J: TRBJ2-7
CDR3: ASRTGGSHEQY

V: TRBV6-5
J: TRBJ2-2
CDR3: ASSYSPTGGYGELF

V: TRBV5-4
J: TRBJ2-7
CDR3: ASSSQGKSYEQY

V: TRBV5-1
J: TRBJ2-3
CDR3: ASSSALRGGLTSSTDTQY

V: TRBV5-1
J: TRBJ2-5
CDR3: ASSLGLAGFETQY

V: TRBV5-1
J: TRBJ1-1
CDR3: ASSLVSNTEAF

V: TRBV7-3
J: TRBJ1-6
CDR3: ASSPGQLNSPLH

V: TRBV9
J: TRBJ1-3
CDR3: ASSVGGLSGNTIY

V: TRBV4-3
J: TRBJ2-2
CDR3: ASSQEPEDTGELF

V: TRBV3-1/TRBV3-2
J: TRBJ2-5
CDR3: ASRNSGGARETQY

V: TRBV6-5
J: TRBJ2-6
CDR3: ASRLNSGANVLT

V: TRBV27
J: TRBJ1-2
CDR3: ASSPSTGEDNYGYT

V: TRBV19
J: TRBJ1-2
CDR3: ASRAGQDYGYT

V: TRBV29-1
J: TRBJ2-7
CDR3: SVEPGLGYEQY

V: TRBV28
J: TRBJ1-6
CDR3: ASSPDRGSPLH

V: TRBV30
J: TRBJ2-6
CDR3: AWSRGGSGANVLT

V: TRBV6-1
J: TRBJ1-1
CDR3: ASSEFGEVLGNTEAF

V: TRBV7-9
J: TRBJ1-6
CDR3: ASSQGLSPLH

V: TRBV7-9
J: TRBJ1-4
CDR3: ASSRGWDSLDEKLF

V: TRBV12-3/TRBV12-4
J: TRBJ2-7
CDR3: ASGPVGGSEQY

V: TRBV6-5
J: TRBJ1-2
CDR3: ASLGTLRGYT

V: TRBV13
J: TRBJ1-5
CDR3: ASSEGQGKQPQH

V: TRBV4-3
J: TRBJ2-7
CDR3: ASSQEGRESYEQY

V: TRBV25-1
J: TRBJ2-7
CDR3: ASSEYGESGGKPYEQY

V: TRBV3-1/TRBV3-2
J: TRBJ2-7
CDR3: ASSQDRLAGGFYEQY

V: TRBV10-3
J: TRBJ1-2
CDR3: AISGQGAGSGYT

V: TRBV9
J: TRBJ2-7
CDR3: ASSPGGGTGYYEQY

V: TRBV9
J: TRBJ2-7
CDR3: ASSVGGQEYHEQY

V: TRBV10-1
J: TRBJ1-1
CDR3: ASSESLKGGTNTEAF

V: TRBV19
J: TRBJ2-5
CDR3: ASSINRGETQY

V: TRBV5-1
J: TRBJ2-3
CDR3: ASSLGGRGPVDTQY

V: TRBV15
J: TRBJ2-7
CDR3: ATRGQATYEQY

V: TRBV7-2
J: TRBJ2-5
CDR3: ASSFLGTTVQETQY

V: TRBV12-5
J: TRBJ2-7
CDR3: ASVRGGAPYEQY

V: TRBV7-3
J: TRBJ2-3
CDR3: ASTTTSGGGTDTQY